The 11 T cell receptor beta chains below were found in one sample sequenced in a study of beta chain features in type 1 diabetes. Study-level findings and limits: There was a moderate but significant shortening of TCRB CDR3s in all four CD4+ subsets of Type 1 diabetes patients.

Expressed TCRB transcripts were sequenced after all isolated RNA was converted to cDNA. Profiled with immunoSEQ multiplex PCR; TCRdb holds only in-frame clones, not every one. The sample has a few hundred thousand clones; less than 30% are singletons. The antigens of these receptors remain unknown. Sequencing was performed on naive CD4+ T cells from blood. The source is a woman in her twenties or thirties with type 1 diabetes.

The genes are TRBV5-1 and TRBJ2-1, with a possible D match to TRBD2 (5 bases). The V gene lost 2 bases and the J gene lost 2 bases, with 11 bases spanning the gap. The V gene's germline CDR1 is SGHRS and CDR2 YFSETQ. The CDR3 totals 15 residues. This chain's CDR3 is CASSLTPGTYNEQFF. DNA of the CDR3: TGCGCCAGCAGCTTAACTCCGGGAACCTACAATGAGCAGTTCTTC.

This chain joins TRBV6-5 and TRBJ2-1; D is unresolved. This CDR3 contains 13 residues. The V gene's germline CDR1 is MNHEY and CDR2 SVGAGI. V was trimmed by 5 bases and J by 8 bases, leaving 13 bases between them. In nucleotides, the CDR3 is TGTGCCAGCAGTAGAATAATGTTAGATGAGCAGTTCTTC. Protein product: CASSRIMLDEQFF.

This clone was counted between two and nine times. The rearrangement links TRBV4-1 to TRBJ2-1; no firm D call. This CDR3 comprises 14 residues. The germline CDR1 and CDR2 sequences are MGHRA and YSYEKL. V lost 3 bases to trimming and J lost 3 bases, with 9 bases between them. The CDR3 region is CASSHRAFYNEQFF. The CDR3 coding sequence is TGCGCCAGCAGCCATCGAGCGTTCTACAATGAGCAGTTCTTC.

The chain is built from TRBV9 and TRBJ2-7, with 12 nucleotides matching TRBD2. Germline-derived CDR1 and CDR2 are SGDLS and YYNGEE. The CDR3 length is 14 residues. The ends lost 4 bases at V and 3 bases at J; junction bases unmatched: 2. In DNA form, the CDR3 reads TGTGCCAGCAGCCCGGGACTAGCGGGCTACGAGCAGTACTTC. Translating gives CASSPGLAGYEQYF.

The chain carries TRBV20-1 and TRBJ2-6, with D unresolved. CDR1 and CDR2 (germline): DFQATT, SNEGSKA (reference sequence). V dropped 6 bases and J dropped 4 bases, with 4 bases sitting between them. The CDR3 is 11 amino acids. The CDR3 sequence is CSAAGANVLTF. The CDR3 DNA sequence: TGCAGTGCAGCAGGGGCCAACGTCCTGACTTTC.

The chain recombines TRBV19 with TRBJ2-1; TRBD1 aligns across 8 bases. Germline V gene sequence: CDR1 LNHDA, CDR2 SQIVND (reference sequence). The CDR3 length is 15 residues. V lost 5 bases to trimming and J lost 3 bases; unmatched junction nucleotides: 6. The CDR3 is CASSDPGTGYNEQFF. The CDR3, as DNA: TGTGCCAGTAGTGATCCTGGGACAGGCTACAATGAGCAGTTCTTC.

The chain recombines TRBV29-1 with TRBJ1-3; TRBD1 agrees at 9 bases. Germline values: CDR1 SQVTM, CDR2 ANQGSEA. Trimming at V came to 4 bases and at J to 4 bases, leaving 8 bases not matched to a gene. The CDR3 runs to 15 residues. The CDR3: CSVGYRGREGNTIYF. As DNA, the CDR3 is TGCAGCGTTGGTTACAGGGGGCGGGAAGGAAACACCATATATTTT.

This clone was detected a few times. The CDR3 DNA follows: TGCGCCAGCACGACAGGGTTGGCAGATACGCAGTATTTT. It translates to CASTTGLADTQYF. The chain recombines TRBV23-1 with TRBJ2-3, with TRBD1 matching 7 bases. TRBV23-1 is noted as an ORF with a role that remains uncertain. The trim removed 7 bases at V and 4 bases at J, leaving 5 bases unmatched. The CDR3 covers 13 residues.

This clone occurred a few times. The chain is built from TRBV5-4 and TRBJ2-1; TRBD2 aligns across 15 bases. Germline V CDR1 and CDR2: SGHNT, YYREEE (reference sequence). V was clipped by 3 bases and J by 6 bases; unmatched bases: 1. The CDR3 sequence is 15 residues long. In DNA, the CDR3 is TGTGCCAGCAGCTCGGGACTAGCGGGAGGCAATGAGCAGTTCTTC. Translated: CASSSGLAGGNEQFF.

This chain connects TRBV7-9 to TRBJ2-7, with D unresolved. This CDR3 spans 13 amino acids. V lost 5 bases, J lost 3 bases, and 11 bases lay in between. Germline lookup yields CDR1 SEHNR and CDR2 FQNEAQ (reference sequence). This CDR3 is CASSPRSVYEQYF. The CDR3 DNA follows: TGTGCCAGCAGCCCTCGGAGCGTCTACGAGCAGTACTTC.

The DNA for the CDR3 is TGTGCCAGCAGCGTCGACCCAGGGCCCTACAATGAGCAGTTCTTC. As protein: CASSVDPGPYNEQFF. The V call is TRBV9, the J call TRBJ2-1, with a weak D call TRBD1 (5 bases). V gave up 2 bases and J gave up 2 bases, with 11 bases separating them. The CDR3 covers 15 residues. Germline-derived CDR1 and CDR2 are SGDLS and YYNGEE.